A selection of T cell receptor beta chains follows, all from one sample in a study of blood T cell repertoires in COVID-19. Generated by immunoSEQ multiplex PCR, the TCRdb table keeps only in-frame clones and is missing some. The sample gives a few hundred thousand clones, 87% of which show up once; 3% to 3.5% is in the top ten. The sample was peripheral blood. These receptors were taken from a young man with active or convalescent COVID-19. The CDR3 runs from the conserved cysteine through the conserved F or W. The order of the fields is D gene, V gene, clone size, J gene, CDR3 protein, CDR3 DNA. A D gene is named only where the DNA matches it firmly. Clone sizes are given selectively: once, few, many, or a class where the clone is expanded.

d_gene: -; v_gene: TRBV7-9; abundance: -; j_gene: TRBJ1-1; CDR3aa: CASSPGTKNTEAFF; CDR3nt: TGTGCCAGCAGTCCCGGGACAAAGAACACTGAAGCTTTCTTT
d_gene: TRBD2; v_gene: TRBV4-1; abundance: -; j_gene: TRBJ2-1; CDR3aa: CASSPGLAEVSEQFF; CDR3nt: TGCGCCAGCAGCCCGGGACTAGCTGAAGTTAGTGAGCAGTTCTTC
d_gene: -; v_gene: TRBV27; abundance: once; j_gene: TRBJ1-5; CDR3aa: CASSFSGVGNQPQHF; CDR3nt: TGTGCCAGCAGTTTCAGCGGGGTCGGGAATCAGCCCCAGCATTTT
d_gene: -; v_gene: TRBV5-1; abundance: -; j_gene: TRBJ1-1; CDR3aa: CASQMEWTVKNTEAFF; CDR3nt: TGCGCCAGCCAGATGGAATGGACAGTAAAGAACACTGAAGCTTTCTTT
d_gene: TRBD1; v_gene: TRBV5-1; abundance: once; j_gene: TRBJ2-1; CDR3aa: CASSPPAAGGFNEQFF; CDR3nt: TGCGCCAGCAGCCCCCCGGCGGCAGGGGGTTTCAATGAGCAGTTCTTC
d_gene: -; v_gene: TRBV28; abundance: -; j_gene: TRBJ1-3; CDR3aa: CAVGGAILSGNTIYF; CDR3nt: TGTGCCGTGGGGGGGGCAATCCTTTCTGGAAACACCATATATTTT
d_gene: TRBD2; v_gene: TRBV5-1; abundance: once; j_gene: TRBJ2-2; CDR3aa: CASSTGTRGIGELFF; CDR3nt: TGCGCCAGCAGCACAGGGACTAGGGGTATCGGGGAGCTGTTTTTT
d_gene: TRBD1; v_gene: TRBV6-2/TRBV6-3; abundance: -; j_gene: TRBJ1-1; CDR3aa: CASSGQGLETEAFF; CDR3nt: TGTGCCAGCAGTGGACAGGGGTTGGAGACTGAAGCTTTCTTT
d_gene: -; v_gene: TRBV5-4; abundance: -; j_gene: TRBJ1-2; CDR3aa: CASHQPGYGYTF; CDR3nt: TGTGCCAGCCATCAGCCAGGCTATGGCTACACCTTC
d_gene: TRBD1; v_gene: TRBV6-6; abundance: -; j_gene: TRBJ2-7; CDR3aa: CASSTGGPTYEQYF; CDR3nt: TGTGCCAGCAGTACAGGGGGCCCAACCTACGAGCAGTACTTC
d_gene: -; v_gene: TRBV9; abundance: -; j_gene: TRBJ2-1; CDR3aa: CASSVLDTFYNEQFF; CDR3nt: TGTGCCAGCAGCGTACTGGACACTTTCTACAATGAGCAGTTCTTC
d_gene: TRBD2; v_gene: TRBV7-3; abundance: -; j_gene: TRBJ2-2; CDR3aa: CASSTSDPGELFF; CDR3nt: TGTGCCAGCAGCACTAGCGATCCCGGGGAGCTGTTTTTT
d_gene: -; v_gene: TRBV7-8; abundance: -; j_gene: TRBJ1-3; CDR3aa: CASSSTGTPISGNTIYF; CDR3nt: TGTGCCAGCAGCTCTACCGGGACACCGATCTCTGGAAACACCATATATTTT
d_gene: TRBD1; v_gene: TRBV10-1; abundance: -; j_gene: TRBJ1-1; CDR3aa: CASSTGGKNTEAFF; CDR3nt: TGCGCCAGCAGTACAGGGGGCAAGAACACTGAAGCTTTCTTT
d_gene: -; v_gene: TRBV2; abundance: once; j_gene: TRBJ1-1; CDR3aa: CASNYLKPFF; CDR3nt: TGTGCCAGCAATTATTTGAAGCCTTTCTTT
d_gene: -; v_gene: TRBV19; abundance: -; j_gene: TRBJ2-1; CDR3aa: CASSIVNNEQFF; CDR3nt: TGTGCCAGTAGTATAGTAAACAATGAGCAGTTCTTC
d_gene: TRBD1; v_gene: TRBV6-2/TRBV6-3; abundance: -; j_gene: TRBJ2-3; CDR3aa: CASSYSIRTGITDTQYF; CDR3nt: TGTGCCAGCAGTTACTCGATTAGGACAGGGATTACAGATACGCAGTATTTT
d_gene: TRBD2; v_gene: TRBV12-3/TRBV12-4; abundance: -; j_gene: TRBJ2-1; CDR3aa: CASSFSSGGEQFF; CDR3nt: TGTGCCAGCAGTTTCTCTAGCGGGGGCGAGCAGTTCTTC
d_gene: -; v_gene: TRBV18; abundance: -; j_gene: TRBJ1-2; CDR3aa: CASSPLGGDYYGYTF; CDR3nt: TGTGCCAGCTCACCCCTGGGGGGTGATTACTATGGCTACACCTTC
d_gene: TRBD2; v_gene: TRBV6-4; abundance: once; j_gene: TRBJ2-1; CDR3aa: CASSGLAGGNEQFF; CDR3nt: TGTGCCAGCAGTGGACTAGCGGGAGGGAATGAGCAGTTCTTC